This entry is about one T cell receptor (beta chain). Its antigen is still unknown. Method: immunoSEQ multiplex PCR; TCRdb's copy keeps in-frame clones and lacks some. The sample has about 46,000 clones, 85% to 90% seen once; the top ten hold 0.9% to 1.2%. The CDR3 is made up of 13 amino acids. Looked up from germline, CDR1 is SGHRS and CDR2 is YFSETQ. Trimming cost V 4 bases and J 4 bases, with 12 bases left between them. The sample belongs to a study of T cell responses to AZD1222 COVID-19 vaccine. Overall study findings and caveats: Spike-wide vaccine-associated CD4 TCRs dominated at 160-218 and 743-854. Baseline seropositives among AZD1222 recipients totaled only 6 or 7. With two AZD1222 doses given, Spike-specific TCR breadth and depth both rose. White British donors predominated, females outnumbered males, and clonal diversity was possibly underestimated.

The chain is built from TRBV5-1 and TRBJ2-7; D perhaps matches TRBD1 (5 bases). The receptor was isolated from an adult who received the AZD1222 COVID-19 vaccine. This material consisted of peripheral blood, taken 28 days after the second AZD1222 dose. CDR3 sequence: CASSPTVLYEQYF. The CDR3, as DNA: TGCGCCAGCAGCCCGACAGTTTTGTACGAGCAGTACTTC.